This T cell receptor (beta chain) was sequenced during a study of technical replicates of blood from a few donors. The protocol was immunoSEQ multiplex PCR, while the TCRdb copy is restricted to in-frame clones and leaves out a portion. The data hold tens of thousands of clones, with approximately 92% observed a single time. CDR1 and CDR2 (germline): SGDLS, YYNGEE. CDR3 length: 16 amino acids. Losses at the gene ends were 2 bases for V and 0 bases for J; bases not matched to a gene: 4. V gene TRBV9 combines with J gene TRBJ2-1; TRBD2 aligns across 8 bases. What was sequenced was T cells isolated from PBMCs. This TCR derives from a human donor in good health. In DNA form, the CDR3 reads TGTGCCAGCAGCGTCCCGGGGGGGGGCTCCTACAATGAGCAGTTCTTC. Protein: CASSVPGGGSYNEQFF.